This is a list of T cell receptor beta chains from one sample in a study of T-cell reconstitution after alpha-beta-depleted transplantation in children. Each CDR3 protein gets one entry after TCRdb re-called the PCR reads with MiXCR. The table has fewer than 750,000 distinct CDR3 sequences, roughly 24% seen once. The sample here was PBMCs, mostly from graft donor cells, taken 360 days after TCRalphabeta/CD19-depleted stem cell transplant. These TCRs come from a boy under two years old who had a stem cell transplant for acute myeloid leukemia, so the T cells may come from the graft donor. Each CDR3 is given with its conserved first and last residue.

v_gene: TRBV7-2; j_gene: TRBJ1-6; CDR3aa: CASSLGDFYNSPLHF
v_gene: TRBV15; j_gene: TRBJ2-5; CDR3aa: CATSKQGGDQETQYF
v_gene: TRBV25-1; j_gene: TRBJ2-3; CDR3aa: CASSESVVTSSDTQYF
v_gene: TRBV9; j_gene: TRBJ2-5; CDR3aa: CASSSRGTRGETQYF
v_gene: TRBV4-3; j_gene: TRBJ2-7; CDR3aa: CASSQNKGERHEQYF
v_gene: TRBV7-2; j_gene: TRBJ2-1; CDR3aa: CASIRGLAVDEQFF
v_gene: TRBV5-1; j_gene: TRBJ2-3; CDR3aa: CASRRGTDPDTQYF
v_gene: TRBV29-1; j_gene: TRBJ2-5; CDR3aa: CSVEFGGQDQETQYF
v_gene: TRBV20-1; j_gene: TRBJ2-1; CDR3aa: CCADGKQADRSYNEQFF
v_gene: TRBV10-3; j_gene: TRBJ2-2; CDR3aa: CAISDLAGGHTGELFF
v_gene: TRBV12-3/TRBV12-4; j_gene: TRBJ2-1; CDR3aa: CASSRTGPTRNEQFF
v_gene: TRBV11-2; j_gene: TRBJ2-1; CDR3aa: CASSLFTDPRLRNEQFF
v_gene: TRBV7-2; j_gene: TRBJ1-3; CDR3aa: CASSLKGSGNTIYF
v_gene: TRBV28; j_gene: TRBJ1-2; CDR3aa: CASSGGYGYTF